This T cell receptor (beta chain) originates from a study of control samples from healthy donors and cancer patients. Sequencing used immunoSEQ multiplex PCR; TCRdb keeps in-frame clones, though not all of them. The sample records approximately 150,000 clones, about 91% being singletons. Trimming took 1 base from V and 2 from J; bases not matched to a gene: 10. The CDR3 contains 17 residues. Germline CDR1 SGHAT, CDR2 FQNNGV. This clone was counted between two and nine times. This receptor was taken from a man aged 25-40 years in good health. Sequenced: blood. The genes are TRBV11-2 and TRBJ2-7, with 8 bases aligning to TRBD2. The CDR3 spells CASSLGGITSGAYEQYF. The CDR3, as DNA: TGTGCCAGCAGCTTAGGCGGCATAACTAGCGGAGCCTACGAGCAGTACTTC.